This T cell receptor beta chain was captured by sequencing in a study of blood T cells in healthy people across ages. The CDR3 is made up of 13 amino acids. CDR1 is SGHRS and CDR2 is YFSETQ in the germline V gene. Trimming removed 0 bases at V and 6 bases at J, with 9 bases between. This clonotype was counted at least ten times. Sample-barcoded 5' priming and a J-beta primer mix drove a second PCR of about 6 to 12 cycles. TCRdb passed the 5' RACE reads through MiXCR, listing each CDR3 protein once. The sample includes about 1.7 million distinct CDR3 sequences, about 30% of them seen just once. The origin of this receptor is a woman aged 30 to 39 in good health. The chain joins TRBV5-1 to TRBJ1-2; tentative D call: TRBD1 (6 bases). Sequencing used blood. CDR3 nucleotides: TGCGCCAGCAGCTTGGTAGCAGGGGATGGCTACACCTTC. It is translated as CASSLVAGDGYTF.